The clone carrying this T cell receptor beta chain was observed many times. The target antigen is unknown. This CDR3 comprises 15 residues. The germline V gene has CDR1 LGHDT and CDR2 YNNKEL (reference sequence). V lost 0 bases and J lost 6, with 12 bases in between. The repertoire came from unfractionated whole blood and reflected all unsorted peripheral T cells. This specimen belongs to a study of HIV-infected patients and healthy controls. 500 ng RNA was reverse transcribed with alpha and beta constant-region primers. Each of the alpha and beta chains got its own library through chain-specific third strand synthesis with indices. TCRdb re-analysed the 5' RACE reads in MiXCR, keeping a single row per CDR3 protein. The data contain about 16,000 distinct CDR3 sequences, 9.4% of them singletons. Regarding the study as a whole: Comparisons were complicated because patients and controls had unequal numbers of distinct sequences. HIV-associated CDR3 frequencies dropped significantly during therapy; CMV-associated ones, mostly rising, changed nonsignificantly.

V is TRBV3-1 and J is TRBJ1-5; perhaps TRBD1 as D (6 bases). This clonotype was sampled from an adult in good health. Sequencing was done on a sample of blood. In nucleotides, the CDR3 is TGTGCCAGCAGCCAAGACGGGGGCTCTGGTCAGCCCCAGCATTTT. Its protein is CASSQDGGSGQPQHF.